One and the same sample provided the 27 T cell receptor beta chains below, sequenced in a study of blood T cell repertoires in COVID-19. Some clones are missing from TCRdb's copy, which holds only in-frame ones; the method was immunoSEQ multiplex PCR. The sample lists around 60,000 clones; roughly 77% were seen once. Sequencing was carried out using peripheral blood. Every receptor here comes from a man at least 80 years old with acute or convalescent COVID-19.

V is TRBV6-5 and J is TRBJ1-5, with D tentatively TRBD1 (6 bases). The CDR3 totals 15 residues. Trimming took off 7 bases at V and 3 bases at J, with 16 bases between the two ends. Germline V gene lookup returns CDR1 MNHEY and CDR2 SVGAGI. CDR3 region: CASTLHRVNNQPQHF. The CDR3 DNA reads TGTGCCAGCACCCTCCACAGGGTAAACAATCAGCCCCAGCATTTT.

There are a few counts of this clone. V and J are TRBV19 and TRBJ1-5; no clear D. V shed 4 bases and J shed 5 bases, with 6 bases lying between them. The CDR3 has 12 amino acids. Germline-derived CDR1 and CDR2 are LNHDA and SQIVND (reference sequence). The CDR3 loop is CASSSRDQPQHF. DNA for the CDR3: TGTGCCAGTAGTAGCCGGGATCAGCCCCAGCATTTT.

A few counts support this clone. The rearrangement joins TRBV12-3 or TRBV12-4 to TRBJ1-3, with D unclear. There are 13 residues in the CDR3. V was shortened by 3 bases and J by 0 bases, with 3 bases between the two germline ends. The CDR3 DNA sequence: TGTGCCAGCAGTTTTAGCTCTGGAAACACCATATATTTT. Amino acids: CASSFSSGNTIYF.

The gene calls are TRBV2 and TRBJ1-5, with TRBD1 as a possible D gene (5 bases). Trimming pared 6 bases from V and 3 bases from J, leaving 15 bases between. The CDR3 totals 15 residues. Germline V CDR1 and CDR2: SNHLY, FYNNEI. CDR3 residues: CASRPQGSVNQPQHF. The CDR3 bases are TGTGCCAGCAGACCTCAGGGCTCGGTCAATCAGCCCCAGCATTTT.

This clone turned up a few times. CDR3: CASSRRGQVNTEAFF. Here the CDR3 DNA reads TGTGCCAGCAGCCGGCGGGGACAGGTGAACACTGAAGCTTTCTTT. The chain carries TRBV7-2 and TRBJ1-1, with TRBD1 identical over 8 bases. The CDR3 sequence is 15 residues long. After removal of 5 bases from V and 0 bases from J, the junction contained 5 bases not matched to a gene. In germline, CDR1 is SGHTA, CDR2 FQGNSA.

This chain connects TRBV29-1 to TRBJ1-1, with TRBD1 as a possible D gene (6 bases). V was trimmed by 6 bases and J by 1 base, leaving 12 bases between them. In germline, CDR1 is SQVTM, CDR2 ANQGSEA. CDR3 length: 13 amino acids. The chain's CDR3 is CSVIARGNTEAFF. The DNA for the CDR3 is TGCAGCGTCATCGCCAGGGGGAACACTGAAGCTTTCTTT.

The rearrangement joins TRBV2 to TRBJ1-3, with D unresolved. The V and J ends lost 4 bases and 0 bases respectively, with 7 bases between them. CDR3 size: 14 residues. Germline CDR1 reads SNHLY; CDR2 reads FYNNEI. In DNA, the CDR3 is TGTGCCAGCAGTGTAGTAGCCTCTGGAAACACCATATATTTT. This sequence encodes CASSVVASGNTIYF. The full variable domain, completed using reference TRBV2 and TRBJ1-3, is EPEVTQTPSHQVTQMGQEVILRCVPISNHLYFYWYRQILGQKVEFLVSFYNNEISEKSEIFDDQFSVERPDGSNFTLKIRSTKLEDSAMYFCASSVVASGNTIYFGEGSWLTVV.

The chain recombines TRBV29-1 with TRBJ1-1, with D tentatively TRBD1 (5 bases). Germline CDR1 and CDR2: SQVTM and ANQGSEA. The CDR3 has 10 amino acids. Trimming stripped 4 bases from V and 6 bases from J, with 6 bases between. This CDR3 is CSVGGAEAFF. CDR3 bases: TGCAGCGTTGGGGGGGCTGAAGCTTTCTTT.

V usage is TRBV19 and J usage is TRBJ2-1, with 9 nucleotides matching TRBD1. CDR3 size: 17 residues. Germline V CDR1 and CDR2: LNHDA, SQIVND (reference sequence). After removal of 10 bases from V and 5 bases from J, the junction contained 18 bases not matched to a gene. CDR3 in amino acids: CATGTGHPIGPHNEQFF. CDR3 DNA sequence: TGTGCCACTGGGACAGGGCATCCTATTGGACCACACAATGAGCAGTTCTTC.

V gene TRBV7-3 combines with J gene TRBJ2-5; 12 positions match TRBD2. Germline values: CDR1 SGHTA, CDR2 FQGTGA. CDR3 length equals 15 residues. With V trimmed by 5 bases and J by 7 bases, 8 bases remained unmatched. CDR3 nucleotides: TGTGCCAGCAGCCCAGGACTAGCGGGGTTTGGGACCCAGTACTTC. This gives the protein CASSPGLAGFGTQYF.

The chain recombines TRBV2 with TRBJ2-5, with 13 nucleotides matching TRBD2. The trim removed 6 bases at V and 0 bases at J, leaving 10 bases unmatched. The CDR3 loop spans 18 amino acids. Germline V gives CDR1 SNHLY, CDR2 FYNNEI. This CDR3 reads CASRKPTTSGGYQETQYF. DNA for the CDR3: TGTGCCAGCAGAAAACCAACGACTAGCGGGGGGTACCAAGAGACCCAGTACTTC.

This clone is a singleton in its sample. Written as DNA, the CDR3 is TGTGCCAGCAGCCGATCTAGCGGGGGTGGGACCCAGTACTTC. This encodes CASSRSSGGGTQYF. The chain combines TRBV2 with TRBJ2-5; 10 nucleotides line up with TRBD2. Germline assignment: CDR1 SNHLY and CDR2 FYNNEI. The CDR3 length is 14 residues. V shed 6 bases and J 7 bases; nucleotides not matched to a gene: 8.

The DNA of the CDR3 is TGTGCCAGTAGTGCAGGGACAGGGACACGGACCCAGTACTTC. This translates into CASSAGTGTRTQYF. The J gene is TRBJ2-5, the V gene TRBV19; 9 bases are a match to TRBD1. CDR1 is LNHDA, CDR2 SQIVND, per germline (reference sequence). V shed 5 bases and J 7 bases; nucleotides not matched to a gene: 8. The CDR3 is 14 residues long. Looking up the rest from reference TRBV19 and TRBJ2-5 gives the full variable domain: DGGITQSPKYLFRKEGQNVTLSCEQNLNHDAMYWYRQDPGQGLRLIYYSQIVNDFQKGDIAEGYSVSREKKESFPLTVTSAQKNPTAFYLCASSAGTGTRTQYFGPGTRLLVL.

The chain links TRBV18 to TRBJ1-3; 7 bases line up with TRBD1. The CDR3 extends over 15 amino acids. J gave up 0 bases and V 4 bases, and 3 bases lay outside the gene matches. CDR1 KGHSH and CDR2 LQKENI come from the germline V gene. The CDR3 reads CASSQGASSGNTIYF. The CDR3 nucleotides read TGTGCCAGCTCACAGGGGGCTAGCTCTGGAAACACCATATATTTT.

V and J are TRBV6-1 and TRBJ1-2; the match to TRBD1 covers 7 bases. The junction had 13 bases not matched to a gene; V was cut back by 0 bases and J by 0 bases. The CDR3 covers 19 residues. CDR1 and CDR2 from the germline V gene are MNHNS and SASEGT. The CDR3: CASSEAYLLRQGSNYGYTF. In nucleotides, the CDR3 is TGTGCCAGCAGTGAAGCGTATCTACTTCGACAGGGCTCTAACTATGGCTACACCTTC.

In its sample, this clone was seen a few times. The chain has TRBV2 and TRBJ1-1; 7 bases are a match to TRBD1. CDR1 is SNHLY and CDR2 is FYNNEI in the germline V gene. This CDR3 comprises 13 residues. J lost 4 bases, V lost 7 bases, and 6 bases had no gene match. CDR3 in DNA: TGTGCCAGCAACCCGACAGGGTTCACTGAAGCTTTCTTT. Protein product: CASNPTGFTEAFF.

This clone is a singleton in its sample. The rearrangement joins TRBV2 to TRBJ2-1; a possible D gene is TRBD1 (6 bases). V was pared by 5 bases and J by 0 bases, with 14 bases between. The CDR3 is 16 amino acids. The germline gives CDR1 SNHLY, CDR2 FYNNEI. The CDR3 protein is CASSQQGPSSYNEQFF. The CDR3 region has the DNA TGTGCCAGCAGTCAACAGGGTCCGAGCTCCTACAATGAGCAGTTCTTC.

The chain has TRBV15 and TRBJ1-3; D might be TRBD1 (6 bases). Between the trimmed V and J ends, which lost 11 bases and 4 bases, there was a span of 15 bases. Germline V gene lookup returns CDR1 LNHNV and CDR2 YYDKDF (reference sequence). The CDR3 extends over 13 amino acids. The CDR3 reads CAVPDSTGNTIYF. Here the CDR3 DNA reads TGTGCCGTACCGGACAGCACAGGAAACACCATATATTTT.

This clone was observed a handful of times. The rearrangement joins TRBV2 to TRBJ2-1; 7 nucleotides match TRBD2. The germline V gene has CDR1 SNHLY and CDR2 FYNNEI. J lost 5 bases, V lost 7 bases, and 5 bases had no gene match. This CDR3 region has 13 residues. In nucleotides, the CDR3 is TGTGCCAGCACGGTGCGGGGGAACAATGAGCAGTTCTTC. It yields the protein CASTVRGNNEQFF. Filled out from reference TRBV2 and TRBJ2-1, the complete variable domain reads EPEVTQTPSHQVTQMGQEVILRCVPISNHLYFYWYRQILGQKVEFLVSFYNNEISEKSEIFDDQFSVERPDGSNFTLKIRSTKLEDSAMYFCASTVRGNNEQFFGPGTRLTVL.

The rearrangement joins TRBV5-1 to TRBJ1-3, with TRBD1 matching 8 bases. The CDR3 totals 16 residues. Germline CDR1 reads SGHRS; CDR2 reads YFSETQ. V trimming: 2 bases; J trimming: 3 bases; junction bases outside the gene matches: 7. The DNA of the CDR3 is TGCGCCAGCAGCTTCTCTGGACAGGGAGGTGGAAACACCATATATTTT. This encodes CASSFSGQGGGNTIYF.

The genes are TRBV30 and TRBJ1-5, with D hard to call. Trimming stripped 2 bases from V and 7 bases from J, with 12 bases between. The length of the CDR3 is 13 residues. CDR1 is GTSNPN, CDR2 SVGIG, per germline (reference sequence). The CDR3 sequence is CAWSTSLGQPQHF. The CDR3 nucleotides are TGTGCCTGGAGTACTTCGTTGGGCCAGCCCCAGCATTTT.

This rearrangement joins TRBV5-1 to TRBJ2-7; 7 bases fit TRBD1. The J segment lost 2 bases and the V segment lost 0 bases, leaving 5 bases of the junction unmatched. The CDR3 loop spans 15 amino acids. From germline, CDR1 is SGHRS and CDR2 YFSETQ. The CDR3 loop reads CASSLGGGATYEQYF. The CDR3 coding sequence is TGCGCCAGCAGCTTGGGAGGGGGCGCCACCTACGAGCAGTACTTC.

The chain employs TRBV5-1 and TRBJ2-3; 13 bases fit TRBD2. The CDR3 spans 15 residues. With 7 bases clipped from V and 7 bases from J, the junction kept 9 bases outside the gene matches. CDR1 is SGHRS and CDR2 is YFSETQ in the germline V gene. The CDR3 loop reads CASSTSGGPRNTQYF. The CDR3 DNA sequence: TGCGCCAGCTCGACTAGCGGGGGGCCGAGAAATACGCAGTATTTT. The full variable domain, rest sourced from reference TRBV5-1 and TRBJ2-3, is KAGVTQTPRYLIKTRGQQVTLSCSPISGHRSVSWYQQTPGQGLQFLFEYFSETQRNKGNFPGRFSGRQFSNSRSEMNVSTLELGDSALYLCASSTSGGPRNTQYFGPGTRLTVL.

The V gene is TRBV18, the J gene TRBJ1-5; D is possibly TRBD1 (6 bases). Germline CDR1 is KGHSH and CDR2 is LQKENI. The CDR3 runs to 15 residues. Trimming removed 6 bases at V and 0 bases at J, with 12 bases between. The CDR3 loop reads CASSLDRNSNQPQHF. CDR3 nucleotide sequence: TGTGCCAGCTCCCTTGACAGGAATAGCAATCAGCCCCAGCATTTT.

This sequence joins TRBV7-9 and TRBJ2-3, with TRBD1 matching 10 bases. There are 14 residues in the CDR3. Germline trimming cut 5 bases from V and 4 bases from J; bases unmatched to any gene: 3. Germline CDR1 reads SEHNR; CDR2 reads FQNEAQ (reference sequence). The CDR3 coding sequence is TGTGCCAGCAGCGACAGGGGGCTAGCAGATACGCAGTATTTT. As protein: CASSDRGLADTQYF.

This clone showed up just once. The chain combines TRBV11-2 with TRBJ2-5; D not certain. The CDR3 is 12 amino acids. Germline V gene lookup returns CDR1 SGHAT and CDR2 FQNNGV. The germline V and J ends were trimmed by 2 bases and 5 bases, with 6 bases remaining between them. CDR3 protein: CASSLRSETQYF. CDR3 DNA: TGTGCCAGCAGCTTACGGTCTGAGACCCAGTACTTC.

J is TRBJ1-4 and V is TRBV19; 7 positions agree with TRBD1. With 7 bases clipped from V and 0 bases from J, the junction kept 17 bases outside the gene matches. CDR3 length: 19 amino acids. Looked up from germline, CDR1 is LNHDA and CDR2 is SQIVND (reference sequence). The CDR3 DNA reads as TGTGCCAGTACCCTACGGGGGACAGCACTGGCTGCAACTAATGAAAAACTGTTTTTT. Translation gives CASTLRGTALAATNEKLFF.